The present entry profiles one TCR beta chain with its context. This entry belongs to a study of monozygotic twins with inflammatory bowel disease. Eight distinct reactions (per sample) were used to make the cDNA. TCRdb re-called the 5' RACE reads, yielding one record per CDR3 amino acid sequence without DNA. The sample spans about 380,000 distinct CDR3 sequences; the ten largest clones claim 2.5% to 3%. The sequence was collected from a human donor with ulcerative colitis or Crohn's disease, or a healthy co-twin of an affected twin (not recorded which). Input material: blood.

This chain's CDR3 is CASSNQRRLRNGIF. The J gene is TRBJ1-2, the V gene TRBV6-2 or TRBV6-3. The CDR3 is made up of 14 amino acids. CDR1 is MNHEY, CDR2 SVGEGT, per germline.